Below are 27 T cell receptor beta chains sequenced from a single sample in a study of cytomegalovirus exposure and HLA in healthy donors (TCRdb year 2017). Libraries were made using the immunoSEQ multiplex PCR assay. A mixture of 60 forward primers for TCR Vbeta segments and 13 reverse primers for TCR Jbeta segments was used in the multiplex PCR. TCRdb holds this immuneACCESS table with in-frame rearrangements only. Some clones are missing; in checked studies, unresolved V genes explain under half, and the rest has no known cause. A total of 52,000 or so clones appear in this sample, 75% to 85% of them only once. Around 1.5% of the sample lies in the top ten. The sequenced sample was PBMCs. The receptors here all came from a female donor in good health and CMV-seronegative.

This rearrangement joins TRBV27 to TRBJ1-2; 8 positions match TRBD1. V trimming: 5 bases; J trimming: 6 bases; junction bases outside the gene matches: 11. CDR1 and CDR2 (germline): MNHEY, SMNVEV (reference sequence). The CDR3 totals 15 residues. CDR3 in amino acids: CASSPIIQGGHGYTF. CDR3 DNA sequence: TGTGCCAGCAGTCCGATTATACAGGGGGGCCATGGCTACACCTTC.

This sequence joins TRBV6-6 and TRBJ1-1; 7 nucleotides align to TRBD1. The junction had 5 bases not matched to a gene; V was cut back by 0 bases and J by 4 bases. From germline, CDR1 is MNHNY and CDR2 SVGAGI (reference sequence). The CDR3 contains 15 residues. CDR3: CASSYSRGLSTEAFF. The CDR3 nucleotides read TGTGCCAGCAGTTACTCGAGGGGGCTTAGCACTGAAGCTTTCTTT.

This clone has only a few counts. The chain employs TRBV6-1 and TRBJ2-7; D ambiguous. Trimming removed 4 bases at V and 3 bases at J, with 7 bases between. Germline CDR1 reads MNHNS; CDR2 reads SASEGT. There are 12 residues in the CDR3. The CDR3 DNA is TGTGCCAGCAGTGCAGTAAACTACGAGCAGTACTTC. Translating it yields CASSAVNYEQYF.

Only a few counts were recorded for this clone. J is TRBJ2-5 and V is TRBV13; 14 bases are a match to TRBD2. There are 17 residues in the CDR3. From germline, CDR1 is PRHDT and CDR2 FYEKMQ (reference sequence). Trimming cost V 4 bases and J 1 base; bases outside gene matches: 5. The CDR3 protein is CASSSGTSGGSQETQYF. CDR3 nucleotide sequence: TGTGCCAGCAGCTCCGGGACTAGCGGGGGATCCCAAGAGACCCAGTACTTC.

The rearrangement uses TRBV21-1 and TRBJ2-5; the table's D call TRBD1 went unverified against the DNA. TRBV21-1 has pseudogene status. CDR3 length equals 14 residues. The CDR3 here is CAISDWGLGETQYF. Here the CDR3 DNA reads TGTGCCATCTCGGACTGGGGGCTGGGAGAGACCCAGTACTTC.

The chain employs TRBV9 and TRBJ2-5; TRBD2 matches at 8 bases. The CDR3 totals 15 residues. J gave up 1 base and V 3 bases, and 5 bases lay outside the gene matches. In germline, CDR1 is SGDLS, CDR2 YYNGEE. The CDR3 loop is CASSAISGVQETQYF. For the CDR3, the DNA is TGTGCCAGCAGCGCGATTAGCGGGGTCCAAGAGACCCAGTACTTC.

Comment on this clone: At one boundary the junction diverges from the germline segment, which might be a read error. The gene calls are TRBV2 and TRBJ2-7; perhaps TRBD2 as D (5 bases). CDR1 is SNHLY, CDR2 FYNNEI, per germline. The CDR3 length is 11 residues. CDR3 sequence (DNA): TGTGCCAGCATAGGGAGCTACGAGCCGTACTTC. As protein: CASIGSYEPYF.

The chain links TRBV2 to TRBJ2-1; D is perhaps TRBD2 (6 bases). CDR1 and CDR2 (germline): SNHLY, FYNNEI. V gave up 7 bases and J gave up 0 bases, with 19 bases separating them. The CDR3 totals 17 residues. Here the CDR3 reads CASTFFPDGSSYNEQFF. The CDR3, as DNA: TGTGCCAGCACCTTCTTCCCGGACGGGAGCTCCTACAATGAGCAGTTCTTC.

The chain employs TRBV7-3 and TRBJ2-3, with 13 bases that match TRBD2. J lost 0 bases, V lost 4 bases, and 1 base had no gene match. This CDR3 is built from 16 residues. Germline values: CDR1 SGHTA, CDR2 FQGTGA. The CDR3 is CASSSGLAGSTDTQYF. The DNA for the CDR3 is TGTGCCAGCAGCTCGGGACTAGCGGGGAGCACAGATACGCAGTATTTT.

The CDR3 here is CAGGDLNEKLFF. CDR3 bases: TGTGCCGGGGGGGACCTAAATGAAAAACTGTTTTTT. The gene calls are TRBV19 and TRBJ1-4, with D possibly TRBD1 on 5 matching bases. V gave up 11 bases and J gave up 5 bases, with 12 bases separating them. CDR1 and CDR2 from the germline V gene are LNHDA and SQIVND (reference sequence). This CDR3 contains 12 residues.

The chain has TRBV5-4 and TRBJ1-1; 7 bases match TRBD1. Trimming took 5 bases from V and 0 from J; bases not matched to a gene: 7. CDR3 size: 15 residues. Germline values: CDR1 SGHNT, CDR2 YYREEE (reference sequence). For the CDR3, the DNA is TGTGCCAGCAGTACACGGACAGGAGTGAACACTGAAGCTTTCTTT. It yields the protein CASSTRTGVNTEAFF.

The gene calls are TRBV15 and TRBJ1-6; D not resolved. CDR1 LNHNV and CDR2 YYDKDF come from the germline V gene (reference sequence). The CDR3 is made up of 13 amino acids. The V gene lost 3 bases and the J gene lost 14 bases, with 14 bases spanning the gap. The DNA of the CDR3 is TGTGCCACCAGCAGCTACGGGGAGCGGGCCCTCCACTTT. Translation gives CATSSYGERALHF.

The rearrangement links TRBV5-6 to TRBJ1-3; 11 bases are a match to TRBD1. The CDR3 is 16 amino acids. From germline, CDR1 is SGHDT and CDR2 YYEEEE. After removal of 4 bases from V and 8 bases from J, the junction contained 11 bases not matched to a gene. The CDR3, as DNA: TGTGCCAGCAGCCGACCCGGGGGACAGGGGGGAGACACCATATATTTT. It yields the protein CASSRPGGQGGDTIYF. The complete variable domain, with remaining parts taken from reference TRBV5-6 and TRBJ1-3, reads DAGVTQSPTHLIKTRGQQVTLRCSPKSGHDTVSWYQQALGQGPQFIFQYYEEEERQRGNFPDRFSGHQFPNYSSELNVNALLLGDSALYLCASSRPGGQGGDTIYFGEGSWLTVV.

V and J are TRBV11-2 and TRBJ2-7, with D tentatively TRBD1 (6 bases). This CDR3 has 19 amino acids. Trimming took off 1 base at V and 3 bases at J, with 25 bases between the two ends. Germline CDR1 reads SGHAT; CDR2 reads FQNNGV. CDR3 bases: TGTGCCAGCAGCTTAGTACCTAAAGGACCGGGGACACCGTTCTACGAGCAGTACTTC. It codes for CASSLVPKGPGTPFYEQYF.

The genes are TRBV19 and TRBJ1-2; D unclear. CDR1 LNHDA and CDR2 SQIVND come from the germline V gene (reference sequence). Trimming left V 5 bases short and J 0 bases short, with 7 bases between. This CDR3 region has 13 residues. The CDR3 sequence: CASSPAANYGYTF. The CDR3 region has the DNA TGTGCCAGTAGTCCTGCAGCTAACTATGGCTACACCTTC.

The chain combines TRBV16 with TRBJ1-4, with D possibly TRBD1 on 6 matching bases. Germline CDR1 KGHSY, CDR2 FQNENV. V lost 3 bases and J lost 4, with 12 bases in between. The CDR3 length is 15 residues. The CDR3 here is CASSHYGQNNEKLFF. DNA for the CDR3: TGTGCCAGCAGCCACTACGGACAGAATAATGAAAAACTGTTTTTT.

The chain has TRBV27 and TRBJ2-2; D is unclear. CDR1 is MNHEY and CDR2 is SMNVEV in the germline V gene (reference sequence). CDR3 length: 13 residues. Between the trimmed V and J ends, which lost 2 bases and 4 bases, there was a span of 5 bases. DNA for the CDR3: TGTGCCAGCAGTTTAGAGAGCACCGGGGAGCTGTTTTTT. Amino acids: CASSLESTGELFF.

This clone has only one observation. The DNA of the CDR3 is TGTGCCAGCAGCCAGGGACAGGGGAGTCAGCCCCAGCATTTT. Translating it yields CASSQGQGSQPQHF. The V call is TRBV9, the J call TRBJ1-5; 10 nucleotides match TRBD1. Trimming at V came to 4 bases and at J to 6 bases, leaving 4 bases not matched to a gene. CDR3 length: 14 residues. Looked up from germline, CDR1 is SGDLS and CDR2 is YYNGEE. Variable domain in full (rest from reference TRBV9 and TRBJ1-5): DSGVTQTPKHLITATGQRVTLRCSPRSGDLSVYWYQQSLDQGLQFLIQYYNGEERAKGNILERFSAQQFPDLHSELNLSSLELGDSALYFCASSQGQGSQPQHFGDGTRLSIL.

This clone was seen once. This sequence joins TRBV18 and TRBJ2-5; possible D gene TRBD1, 6 bases. The CDR3 covers 14 residues. Germline values: CDR1 KGHSH, CDR2 LQKENI. V was cut by 3 bases and J by 4 bases, with 12 bases left in between. The CDR3 is CASSPGTTGETQYF. CDR3 nucleotide sequence: TGTGCCAGCTCACCCGGGACAACGGGAGAGACCCAGTACTTC. Variable domain in full (rest from reference TRBV18 and TRBJ2-5): NAGVMQNPRHLVRRRGQEARLRCSPMKGHSHVYWYRQLPEEGLKFMVYLQKENIIDESGMPKERFSAEFPKEGPSILRIQQVVRGDSAAYFCASSPGTTGETQYFGPGTRLLVL.

The chain recombines TRBV2 with TRBJ2-7, with D possibly being TRBD2 (6 bases). CDR3 length: 12 amino acids. The V end was cut by 3 bases, the J end by 5 bases, with 8 bases between. Germline V gives CDR1 SNHLY, CDR2 FYNNEI. The CDR3, as DNA: TGTGCCAGCAGTGAGGAGGGGCACGAGCAGTACTTC. Translation: CASSEEGHEQYF.

The chain is built from TRBV7-9 and TRBJ2-4, with no clear D. This CDR3 is built from 14 residues. Trimming pared 4 bases from V and 0 bases from J, leaving 7 bases between. The germline V gene encodes CDR1 SEHNR and CDR2 FQNEAQ (reference sequence). The CDR3 protein is CASSSEAAKNIQYF. The CDR3 bases are TGTGCCAGCAGCTCTGAGGCAGCCAAAAACATTCAGTACTTC.

This chain links TRBV2 with TRBJ1-5, with D possibly being TRBD1 (6 bases). The V gene's germline CDR1 is SNHLY and CDR2 FYNNEI. The CDR3 consists of 13 residues. Trimming removed 6 bases at V and 6 bases at J, with 12 bases between. As DNA, the CDR3 is TGTGCCAGCAGGAGGGTACAGGGTCAGCCCCAGCATTTT. This codes for CASRRVQGQPQHF.

This chain joins TRBV27 and TRBJ1-2; 7 nucleotides match TRBD1. V was clipped by 3 bases and J by 10 bases; unmatched bases: 8. This CDR3 contains 13 residues. Germline lookup yields CDR1 MNHEY and CDR2 SMNVEV (reference sequence). DNA of the CDR3: TGTGCCAGCAGTTTCCTTGTGGGGACAGACTACACCTTC. The encoded protein is CASSFLVGTDYTF.

CDR3 protein: CATSGTGNTIYF. For the CDR3, the DNA is TGTGCCACCTCGGGGACAGGAAACACCATATATTTT. The J gene is TRBJ1-3, the V gene TRBV10-3; perhaps TRBD1 as D (6 bases). The germline V and J ends were trimmed by 10 bases and 4 bases, with 11 bases remaining between them. Per the germline V gene, CDR1 is ENHRY and CDR2 is SYGVKD. This CDR3 contains 12 residues.

The chain recombines TRBV5-6 with TRBJ2-5; 8 nucleotides line up with TRBD1. The DNA end lines up better with TRBJ2-7; the J call may be wrong. Germline V lookup: CDR1 SGHDT, CDR2 YYEEEE. The CDR3 consists of 15 residues. CDR3 loop: CASFRGDRLGYEQYF. CDR3 sequence (DNA): TGTGCCAGCTTCCGTGGGGACAGGTTGGGCTACGAGCAGTACTTC.

The CDR3 loop is CASSPTSVHEQYF. CDR3 coding DNA: TGTGCCAGCTCACCGACTAGCGTTCACGAGCAGTACTTC. The chain carries TRBV18 and TRBJ2-7; 8 bases fit TRBD2. V lost 3 bases, J lost 5 bases, and 3 bases stayed unmatched. This CDR3 has 13 residues. Germline loops: CDR1 KGHSH, CDR2 LQKENI. The full variable domain, completed using reference TRBV18 and TRBJ2-7, is NAGVMQNPRHLVRRRGQEARLRCSPMKGHSHVYWYRQLPEEGLKFMVYLQKENIIDESGMPKERFSAEFPKEGPSILRIQQVVRGDSAAYFCASSPTSVHEQYFGPGTRLTVT.

The V call is TRBV19, the J call TRBJ1-5; D possibly corresponds to TRBD1 (6 bases). Germline CDR1 reads LNHDA; CDR2 reads SQIVND (reference sequence). The CDR3 spans 16 residues. V was shortened by 3 bases and J by 3 bases, with 15 bases between the two germline ends. The CDR3 bases are TGTGCCAGTAGTATTGGCAACAGGGACCTCAATCAGCCCCAGCATTTT. It specifies CASSIGNRDLNQPQHF.